Listed below are T cell receptor beta chains from one sample, sequenced in a study of Ad26.COV2.S vaccination and SARS-CoV-2 variants. Sequencing used immunoSEQ multiplex PCR; TCRdb keeps in-frame clones, though not all of them. The sample includes over 400,000 clones, roughly nine tenths of them seen just once. Material: peripheral blood, obtained in a trial of Ad26.COV2.S vaccine versus placebo. Every receptor here comes from a person between 18 and 65 years old who received the Ad26.COV2.S COVID-19 vaccine or a placebo. Each CDR3 is given with its conserved first and last residue. Fields, in order: D gene, clone size, J gene, V gene, CDR3 length, CDR3 DNA, CDR3 protein. A D gene is named only where the DNA matches it firmly. Clone sizes are given selectively: once, few, many, or a class where the clone is expanded.

D: NA; size: NA; J: TRBJ1-1; V: TRBV24-1; length: 14; DNA: TGTGCCACCAGTGATCACAACAGAGGGACTGAAGCTTTCTTT; CDR3: CATSDHNRGTEAFF
D: NA; size: few; J: TRBJ2-2; V: TRBV4-2; length: 12; DNA: TGTGCCAGCAGCCGCTTGACCGGGGAGCTGTTTTTT; CDR3: CASSRLTGELFF
D: NA; size: NA; J: TRBJ2-7; V: TRBV15; length: 14; DNA: TGTGCCACCAGCAGCACGTGGTCAGCCTACGAGCAGTACTTC; CDR3: CATSSTWSAYEQYF
D: NA; size: NA; J: TRBJ2-2; V: TRBV6-1; length: 15; DNA: TGTGCCAGCAGTGAATGGCGGACACTATCCGGGGAGCTGTTTTTT; CDR3: CASSEWRTLSGELFF
D: NA; size: NA; J: TRBJ1-4; V: TRBV7-6; length: 15; DNA: TGTGCCAGCAGGGAGTCCCAGGTCCTTAATGAAAAACTGTTTTTT; CDR3: CASRESQVLNEKLFF
D: TRBD2; size: NA; J: TRBJ2-2; V: TRBV5-1; length: 16; DNA: TGCGCCAGCAGCTTAAGTCTAGCGGTATACACCGGGGAGCTGTTTTTT; CDR3: CASSLSLAVYTGELFF
D: TRBD2; size: NA; J: TRBJ2-2; V: TRBV2; length: 15; DNA: TGTGCCAGCAGCCCGGGACTAGCGGGAGGTGGGGAGCTGTTTTTT; CDR3: CASSPGLAGGGELFF
D: NA; size: once; J: TRBJ2-3; V: TRBV11-3; length: 12; DNA: TGTGCCAGCAGCTTAGCAGAAACTACGCAGTATTTT; CDR3: CASSLAETTQYF
D: NA; size: NA; J: TRBJ1-2; V: TRBV29-1; length: 15; DNA: TGCAGCGTTGAATCCCGAGTATTCGGGGGTAAAGGCTACACCTTC; CDR3: CSVESRVFGGKGYTF
D: NA; size: NA; J: TRBJ2-1; V: TRBV18; length: 12; DNA: TGTGCCAGCTCACCCTCGTCCTATGAGCAGTTCTTC; CDR3: CASSPSSYEQFF
D: NA; size: once; J: TRBJ1-1; V: TRBV27; length: 13; DNA: TGTGCCAGCAGTTCGGGACAGAACACTGAAGCTTTCTTT; CDR3: CASSSGQNTEAFF
D: TRBD2; size: few; J: TRBJ2-5; V: TRBV7-2; length: 15; DNA: TGTGCCAGCAGCGTGCGGGGGGGCCATGGCGAGACCCAGTACTTC; CDR3: CASSVRGGHGETQYF
D: TRBD1; size: NA; J: TRBJ1-1; V: TRBV7-9; length: 14; DNA: TGTGCCAGCAGCTTAGGGACAGGACTTACTGAAGCTTTCTTT; CDR3: CASSLGTGLTEAFF
D: NA; size: NA; J: TRBJ1-5; V: TRBV2; length: 14; DNA: TGTGCCAGCAGTGGCCCAGGGCGTAATCAGCCCCAGCATTTT; CDR3: CASSGPGRNQPQHF
D: NA; size: NA; J: TRBJ2-1; V: TRBV7-8; length: 13; DNA: TGTGCCAGCAGCTTACGGGAGTCGAGTGAGCAGTTCTTC; CDR3: CASSLRESSEQFF
D: NA; size: NA; J: TRBJ2-7; V: TRBV27; length: 14; DNA: TGTGCCAGCAGTTTATCTGGGATTCACCACGAGCAGTACTTC; CDR3: CASSLSGIHHEQYF
D: TRBD1; size: NA; J: TRBJ1-1; V: TRBV5-1; length: 14; DNA: TGCGCCAGCAGCCCGAACCGGGACAGCACCGAAGCTTTCTTT; CDR3: CASSPNRDSTEAFF
D: NA; size: NA; J: TRBJ1-2; V: TRBV16; length: 13; DNA: TGTGCCAGCAGCCAATCAGTCAGCTATGGCTACACCTTC; CDR3: CASSQSVSYGYTF
D: TRBD1; size: NA; J: TRBJ1-2; V: TRBV27; length: 15; DNA: TGTGCCAGCAGTTTGGCCCGGGACAGGGCCTATGGCTACACCTTC; CDR3: CASSLARDRAYGYTF
D: NA; size: NA; J: TRBJ2-1; V: TRBV11-3; length: 14; DNA: TGTGCCAGCAGCCAAGGCGTCTCCTACAATGAGCAGTTCTTC; CDR3: CASSQGVSYNEQFF
D: TRBD1; size: once; J: TRBJ2-2; V: TRBV5-1; length: 15; DNA: TGCGCCAGCAGCCTACAGGGGGCCCACACCGGGGAGCTGTTTTTT; CDR3: CASSLQGAHTGELFF
D: TRBD2; size: NA; J: TRBJ2-1; V: TRBV7-2; length: 16; DNA: TGTGCCAGCAGCTTCGCGGGGGTAAGCTCCTACAATGAGCAGTTCTTC; CDR3: CASSFAGVSSYNEQFF
D: NA; size: NA; J: TRBJ1-4; V: TRBV4-3; length: 15; DNA: TGCGCCAGCAGCCAAGATCGGGGAGTTTCCAAGAAACTGTTTTTT; CDR3: CASSQDRGVSKKLFF
D: NA; size: NA; J: TRBJ2-5; V: TRBV7-2; length: 15; DNA: TGTGCCAGCAGCTTATTCCGGGATCCGAAGGGGGCCCAGTACTTC; CDR3: CASSLFRDPKGAQYF
D: NA; size: NA; J: TRBJ2-2; V: TRBV5-1; length: 14; DNA: TGCGCCAGCAGCGCGGACCGTCTACACGGGGAGCTGTTTTTT; CDR3: CASSADRLHGELFF
D: TRBD2; size: NA; J: TRBJ2-2; V: TRBV9; length: 15; DNA: TGTGCCAGCAGCTTACTAGCGGGGAACACCGGGGAGCTGTTTTTT; CDR3: CASSLLAGNTGELFF